A single sample gave rise to the 17 T cell receptor beta chains below, sequenced in a study of cytomegalovirus exposure and HLA in healthy donors. The PCR used 60 Vbeta and 13 Jbeta primers. Using immunoSEQ multiplex PCR, the repertoire was profiled, and TCRdb retains in-frame clones only, with some absent. The data show fewer than 250,000 clones, around 75% seen once. Sequenced: PBMCs. These receptors came from a woman aged 45-65 years in good health and CMV-seronegative.

The chain joins TRBV4-1 to TRBJ1-1; D is perhaps TRBD1 (6 bases). The germline CDR1 and CDR2 sequences are MGHRA and YSYEKL. The V end was cut by 4 bases, the J end by 1 base, with 13 bases between. This CDR3 region has 15 residues. CDR3 sequence (DNA): TGCGCCAGCAGCCTCGTTCGGACAGCGAACACTGAAGCTTTCTTT. Translation gives CASSLVRTANTEAFF.

This chain joins TRBV29-1 and TRBJ2-1, with D maybe TRBD2 (5 bases). CDR3 length: 13 amino acids. Germline lookup yields CDR1 SQVTM and CDR2 ANQGSEA. Trimming removed 6 bases at V and 8 bases at J, with 17 bases between. The CDR3 coding sequence is TGCAGCGTGGATGGGTCGGGAACCCATGAGCAGTTCTTC. This codes for CSVDGSGTHEQFF.

The chain joins TRBV4-2 to TRBJ2-2; D may be TRBD2 (6 bases). CDR3 length: 17 amino acids. V was trimmed by 0 bases and J by 5 bases, leaving 16 bases between them. Germline values: CDR1 LGHNA, CDR2 YNFKEQ. The CDR3 reads CASSQDPGGRETGELFF. The CDR3 nucleotides are TGTGCCAGCAGCCAAGATCCGGGCGGGCGGGAAACCGGGGAGCTGTTTTTT.

V and J are TRBV7-2 and TRBJ1-1, with no clear D. V was clipped by 0 bases and J by 2 bases, with 10 bases between them. The CDR3 extends over 15 amino acids. The germline gives CDR1 SGHTA, CDR2 FQGNSA. CDR3 loop: CASSLASSRNTEAFF. DNA of the CDR3: TGTGCCAGCAGCTTAGCGTCATCGAGAAACACTGAAGCTTTCTTT.

The chain combines TRBV18 with TRBJ1-1, with 11 positions matching TRBD1. Germline CDR1 and CDR2: KGHSH and LQKENI. The CDR3 has 16 amino acids. V lost 2 bases to trimming and J lost 1 base; unmatched junction nucleotides: 3. CDR3 amino acids: CASSPRDRGGNTEAFF. DNA for the CDR3: TGTGCCAGCTCACCAAGGGACAGGGGGGGGAACACTGAAGCTTTCTTT.

This rearrangement joins TRBV28 to TRBJ1-2; no clear D gene. Trimming stripped 4 bases from V and 9 bases from J, with 9 bases between. Germline loops: CDR1 MDHEN, CDR2 SYDVKM. The CDR3 has 11 residues. The CDR3 sequence: CASSSQRSYTF. The DNA for the CDR3 is TGTGCCAGCAGTTCTCAGAGGAGCTACACCTTC.

The chain links TRBV2 to TRBJ2-7; D is perhaps TRBD1 (6 bases). CDR1 is SNHLY, CDR2 FYNNEI, per germline. Between the trimmed V and J ends, which lost 0 bases and 3 bases, there was a span of 12 bases. There are 15 residues in the CDR3. In DNA, the CDR3 is TGTGCCAGCAGTGAAGCGCCAGGCAGGGGCTACGAGCAGTACTTC. This translates into CASSEAPGRGYEQYF.

This chain links TRBV25-1 with TRBJ2-3; D call uncertain. The V end was cut by 3 bases, the J end by 2 bases, with 12 bases between. The CDR3 contains 15 residues. Germline CDR1 reads MGHDK; CDR2 reads SYGVNS. The CDR3 sequence: CASSDTSISTDTQYF. CDR3 in DNA: TGTGCCAGCAGTGATACATCGATCTCCACAGATACGCAGTATTTT.

The count of this clone is one. This rearrangement joins TRBV10-2 to TRBJ2-1, with TRBD2 as a possible D gene (6 bases). Germline assignment: CDR1 WSHSY and CDR2 SAAADI. The CDR3 totals 15 residues. V lost 4 bases to trimming and J lost 9 bases, with 19 bases between them. DNA for the CDR3: TGCGCCAGCAGTGGACTCGGGAGAGCTCTCGGTGAGCAGTTCTTC. Encoded protein: CASSGLGRALGEQFF.

The chain joins TRBV10-1 to TRBJ1-5, with D uncertain. The CDR3 contains 21 residues. Germline loops: CDR1 WNHNN, CDR2 SYGVQD (reference sequence). V gave up 0 bases and J gave up 0 bases, with 24 bases separating them. Here the CDR3 reads CASSESPLGRAEHPSNQPQHF. The CDR3 region has the DNA TGCGCCAGCAGTGAGTCCCCCTTGGGGAGGGCTGAACACCCTAGCAATCAGCCCCAGCATTTT.

This sequence joins TRBV7-3 and TRBJ1-5; a weak D match, TRBD1 (6 bases). The CDR3 totals 17 residues. Looked up from germline, CDR1 is SGHTA and CDR2 is FQGTGA. Trimming removed 9 bases at V and 0 bases at J, with 21 bases between. Written as DNA, the CDR3 is TGTGCCAGAAGCACGGGGGGGGGCCCGTATAGCAATCAGCCCCAGCATTTT. Protein product: CARSTGGGPYSNQPQHF.

This clone occurred once. The chain has TRBV28 and TRBJ2-1, with D tentatively TRBD2 (6 bases). V dropped 5 bases and J dropped 1 base, with 12 bases sitting between them. This CDR3 region has 15 residues. Germline V gene sequence: CDR1 MDHEN, CDR2 SYDVKM. CDR3 DNA sequence: TGTGCCAGCAGTCTGGACTACCATTCCTACAATGAGCAGTTCTTC. Encoded protein: CASSLDYHSYNEQFF.

The rearrangement joins TRBV10-2 to TRBJ2-7; TRBD2 matches at 10 bases. The junction had 8 bases not matched to a gene; V was cut back by 2 bases and J by 7 bases. CDR3 size: 15 residues. Germline V gives CDR1 WSHSY, CDR2 SAAADI. This chain's CDR3 is CASSEPGTSAREQYF. CDR3 in DNA: TGCGCCAGCAGTGAGCCTGGGACTAGCGCTCGGGAGCAGTACTTC.

The chain joins TRBV29-1 to TRBJ1-2; weak D call: TRBD1 (6 bases). The ends were cut back, 3 bases at V and 9 bases at J, with 17 bases in the middle. The CDR3 runs to 13 residues. Germline CDR1 and CDR2: SQVTM and ANQGSEA. In nucleotides, the CDR3 is TGCAGCGTTGATGGGGGCTTAAGGTATCGCTACACCTTC. It encodes CSVDGGLRYRYTF.

V usage is TRBV28 and J usage is TRBJ2-1; 10 bases are a match to TRBD1. Germline-derived CDR1 and CDR2 are MDHEN and SYDVKM. CDR3 size: 16 residues. The junction had 5 bases not matched to a gene; V was cut back by 2 bases and J by 4 bases. CDR3 sequence (DNA): TGTGCCAGCAGTTTACCGGGACAGGGGACATACAATGAGCAGTTCTTC. This encodes CASSLPGQGTYNEQFF. The variable domain in full, with the rest retrieved from reference TRBV28 and TRBJ2-1, is DVKVTQSSRYLVKRTGEKVFLECVQDMDHENMFWYRQDPGLGLRLIYFSYDVKMKEKGDIPEGYSVSREKKERFSLILESASTNQTSMYLCASSLPGQGTYNEQFFGPGTRLTVL.

For this clone: One end of the junction is discordant with germline, which a read error may explain. The CDR3 here is CASSLARTANYGYIF. The CDR3 nucleotides are TGCGCCAGCAGCTTGGCCCGGACAGCTAACTATGGCTACATCTTC. The chain is built from TRBV5-1 and TRBJ1-2; a possible D gene is TRBD1 (6 bases). The CDR3 totals 15 residues. The germline gives CDR1 SGHRS, CDR2 YFSETQ. The full variable domain, with the rest looked up from reference TRBV5-1 and TRBJ1-2, is KAGVTQTPRYLIKTRGQQVTLSCSPISGHRSVSWYQQTPGQGLQFLFEYFSETQRNKGNFPGRFSGRQFSNSRSEMNVSTLELGDSALYLCASSLARTANYGYIFGSGTRLTVV.

The chain joins TRBV18 to TRBJ1-5; weak D call: TRBD1 (6 bases). CDR1 and CDR2 (germline): KGHSH, LQKENI. The V gene lost 1 base and the J gene lost 5 bases, with 12 bases spanning the gap. The CDR3 extends over 15 amino acids. The CDR3 DNA reads TGTGCCAGCTCACCACGAGGCGGACAGCATCAGCCCCAGCATTTT. Protein: CASSPRGGQHQPQHF.